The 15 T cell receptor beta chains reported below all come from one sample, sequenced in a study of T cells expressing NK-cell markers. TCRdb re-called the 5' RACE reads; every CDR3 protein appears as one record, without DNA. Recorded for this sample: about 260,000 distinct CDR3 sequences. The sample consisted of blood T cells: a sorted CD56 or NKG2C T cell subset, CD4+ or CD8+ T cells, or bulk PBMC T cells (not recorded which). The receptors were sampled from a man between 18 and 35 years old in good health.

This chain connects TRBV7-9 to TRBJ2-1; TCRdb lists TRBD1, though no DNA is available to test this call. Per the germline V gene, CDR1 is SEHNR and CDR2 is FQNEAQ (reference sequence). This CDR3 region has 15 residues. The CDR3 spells CASSLAQDMRGEQFF.

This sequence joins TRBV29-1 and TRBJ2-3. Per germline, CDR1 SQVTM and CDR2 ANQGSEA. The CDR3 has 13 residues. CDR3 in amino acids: CSVGGSRTDTQYF.

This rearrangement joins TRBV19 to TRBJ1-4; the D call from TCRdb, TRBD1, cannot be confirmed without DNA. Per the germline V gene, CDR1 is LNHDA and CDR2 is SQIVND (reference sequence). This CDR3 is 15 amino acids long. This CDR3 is CASSMVGQINEKLFF. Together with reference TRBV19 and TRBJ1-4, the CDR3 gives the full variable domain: DGGITQSPKYLFRKEGQNVTLSCEQNLNHDAMYWYRQDPGQGLRLIYYSQIVNDFQKGDIAEGYSVSREKKESFPLTVTSAQKNPTAFYLCASSMVGQINEKLFFGSGTQLSVL.

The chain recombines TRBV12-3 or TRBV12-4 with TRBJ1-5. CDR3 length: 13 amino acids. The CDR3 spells CASSSAYNQPQHF.

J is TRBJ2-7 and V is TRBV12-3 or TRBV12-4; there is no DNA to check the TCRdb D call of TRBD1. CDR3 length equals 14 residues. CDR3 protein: CASSRPGQSYEQYF.

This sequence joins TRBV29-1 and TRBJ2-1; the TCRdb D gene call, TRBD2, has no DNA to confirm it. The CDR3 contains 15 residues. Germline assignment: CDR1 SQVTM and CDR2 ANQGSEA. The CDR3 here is CSVESGRAHIGEQFF.

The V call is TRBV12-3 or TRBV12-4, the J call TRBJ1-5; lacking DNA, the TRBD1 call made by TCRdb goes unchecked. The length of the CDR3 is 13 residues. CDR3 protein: CASGMGAHQPQHF.

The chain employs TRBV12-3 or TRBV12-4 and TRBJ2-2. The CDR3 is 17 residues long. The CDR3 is CASTNPPGGRNTGELFF.

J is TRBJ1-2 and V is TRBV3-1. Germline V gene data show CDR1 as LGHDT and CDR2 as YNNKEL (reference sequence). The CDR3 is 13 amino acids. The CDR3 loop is CASRGFMVGGYTF.

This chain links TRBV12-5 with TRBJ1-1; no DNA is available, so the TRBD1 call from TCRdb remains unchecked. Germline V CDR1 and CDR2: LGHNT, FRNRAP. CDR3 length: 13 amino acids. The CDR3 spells CASGLVGDVEAFF. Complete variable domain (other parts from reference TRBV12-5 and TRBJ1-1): DARVTQTPRHKVTEMGQEVTMRCQPILGHNTVFWYRQTMMQGLELLAYFRNRAPLDDSGMPKDRFSAEMPDATLATLKIQPSEPRDSAVYFCASGLVGDVEAFFGQGTRLTVV.

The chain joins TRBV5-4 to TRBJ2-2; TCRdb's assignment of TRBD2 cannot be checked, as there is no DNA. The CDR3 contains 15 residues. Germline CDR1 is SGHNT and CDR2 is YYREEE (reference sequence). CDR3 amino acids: CASSPGLADTGELFF.

The chain's CDR3 is CSVDFWTVLAKNIQYF. This chain joins TRBV29-1 and TRBJ2-4; as DNA is missing, the TRBD1 call by TCRdb cannot be tested. The CDR3 covers 16 residues. Germline V gene lookup returns CDR1 SQVTM and CDR2 ANQGSEA.

CDR3 sequence reads: CASSGDNRDTQYF. The V and J genes are TRBV6-4 and TRBJ2-3; TCRdb designates TRBD1, a call that cannot be tested without DNA. Per the germline V gene, CDR1 is MRHNA and CDR2 is SNTAGT. The CDR3 runs to 13 residues.

The CDR3 is CASSESRQLTQYF. The genes are TRBV12-3 or TRBV12-4 and TRBJ2-3. The CDR3 covers 13 residues.

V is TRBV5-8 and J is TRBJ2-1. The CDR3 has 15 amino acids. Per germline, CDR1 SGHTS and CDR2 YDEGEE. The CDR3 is CASSLGGRYYNEQFF.